This T cell receptor (beta chain) was captured by sequencing in a study of blood T cell repertoires in COVID-19. As for the study in general: Spain, Italy and the United States supplied samples that represented acute and convalescent COVID-19. PBMCs, B-cell-depleted T cells, or T cells provided the cDNA or gDNA that made up the material.

This CDR3 has 19 residues. Looked up from germline, CDR1 is SGHTA and CDR2 is FQGNSA. The V and J ends lost 1 base and 1 base, in that order; junction bases with no gene match: 15. Source study methods: It was from reference gene primer amplification that nucleated cell counts were estimated. The table came from immunoSEQ multiplex PCR; TCRdb's copy has only in-frame clones and leaves some out. V and J calls and clone size are those listed in that table; D and trimming were worked out from the DNA. The sample holds 55,000 to 85,000 clones, around 80% seen once. This TCR derives from a man aged 60 to 69 with active or convalescent COVID-19. This chain connects TRBV7-2 to TRBJ1-2; TRBD1 aligns across 7 bases. The source material was peripheral blood. Written as DNA, the CDR3 is TGTGCCAGCAGCTTAGAACGAGAGGGGACAGAAAATTTTAACTATGGCTACACCTTC. As protein: CASSLEREGTENFNYGYTF.